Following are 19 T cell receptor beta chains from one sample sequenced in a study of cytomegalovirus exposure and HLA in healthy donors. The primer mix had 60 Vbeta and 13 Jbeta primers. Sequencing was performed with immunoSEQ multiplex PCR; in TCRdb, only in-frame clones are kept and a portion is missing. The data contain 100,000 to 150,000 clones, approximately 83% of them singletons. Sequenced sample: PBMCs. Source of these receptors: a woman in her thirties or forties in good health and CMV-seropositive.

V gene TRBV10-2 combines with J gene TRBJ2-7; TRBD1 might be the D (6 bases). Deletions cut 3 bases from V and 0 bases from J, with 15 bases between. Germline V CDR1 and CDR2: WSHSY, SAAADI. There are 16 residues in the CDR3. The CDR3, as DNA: TGCGCCAGCAGTGACCCTCGGACAGATATCTCCTACGAGCAGTACTTC. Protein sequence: CASSDPRTDISYEQYF.

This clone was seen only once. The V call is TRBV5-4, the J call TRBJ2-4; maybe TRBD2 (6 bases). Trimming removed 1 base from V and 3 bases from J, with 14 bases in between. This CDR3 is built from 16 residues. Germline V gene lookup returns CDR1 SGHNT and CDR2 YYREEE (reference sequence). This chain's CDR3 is CASSLWPGSNKNIQYF. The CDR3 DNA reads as TGTGCCAGCAGCTTGTGGCCCGGGAGTAACAAAAACATTCAGTACTTC.

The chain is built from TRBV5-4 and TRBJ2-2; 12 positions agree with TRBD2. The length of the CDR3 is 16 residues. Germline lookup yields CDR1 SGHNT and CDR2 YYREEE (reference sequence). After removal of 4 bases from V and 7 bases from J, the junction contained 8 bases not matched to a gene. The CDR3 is CASSPSGRGSFGELFF. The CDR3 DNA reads TGTGCCAGCAGCCCTAGCGGGAGGGGTAGTTTCGGGGAGCTGTTTTTT.

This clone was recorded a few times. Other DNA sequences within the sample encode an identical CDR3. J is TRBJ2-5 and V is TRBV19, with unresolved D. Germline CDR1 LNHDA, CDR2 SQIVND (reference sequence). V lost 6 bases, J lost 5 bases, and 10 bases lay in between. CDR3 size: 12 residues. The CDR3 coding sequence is TGTGCCAGTAGGCAGTCTGGCGAGACCCAGTACTTC. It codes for CASRQSGETQYF.

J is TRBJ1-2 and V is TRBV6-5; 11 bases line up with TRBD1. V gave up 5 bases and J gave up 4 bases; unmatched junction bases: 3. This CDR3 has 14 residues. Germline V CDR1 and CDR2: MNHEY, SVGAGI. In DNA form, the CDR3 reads TGTGCCAGCAGTGACGGGACAGGGGGCTATGGCTACACCTTC. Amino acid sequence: CASSDGTGGYGYTF.

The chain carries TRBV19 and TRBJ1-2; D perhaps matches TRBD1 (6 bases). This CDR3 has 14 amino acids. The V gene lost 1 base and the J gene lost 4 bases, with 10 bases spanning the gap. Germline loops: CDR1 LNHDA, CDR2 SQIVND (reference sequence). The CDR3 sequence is CASSIVRGTYGYTF. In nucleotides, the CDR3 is TGTGCCAGTAGTATAGTTAGGGGGACCTATGGCTACACCTTC.

The CDR3 reads CASSSPQYTQYF. As DNA, the CDR3 is TGTGCCAGCAGTTCCCCCCAGTACACCCAGTACTTC. The chain joins TRBV28 to TRBJ2-5, with D uncertain. The length of the CDR3 is 12 residues. The ends were cut back, 4 bases at V and 8 bases at J, with 11 bases in the middle. Germline CDR1 reads MDHEN; CDR2 reads SYDVKM. Drawing the rest from reference TRBV28 and TRBJ2-5, the complete variable domain is DVKVTQSSRYLVKRTGEKVFLECVQDMDHENMFWYRQDPGLGLRLIYFSYDVKMKEKGDIPEGYSVSREKKERFSLILESASTNQTSMYLCASSSPQYTQYFGPGTRLLVL.

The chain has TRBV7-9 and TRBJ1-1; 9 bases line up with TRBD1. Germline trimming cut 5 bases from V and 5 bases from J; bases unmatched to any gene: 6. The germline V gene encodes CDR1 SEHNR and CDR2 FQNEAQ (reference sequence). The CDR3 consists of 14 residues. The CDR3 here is CASSATGGSTEAFF. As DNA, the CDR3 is TGTGCCAGCAGCGCCACAGGGGGCAGTACTGAAGCTTTCTTT.

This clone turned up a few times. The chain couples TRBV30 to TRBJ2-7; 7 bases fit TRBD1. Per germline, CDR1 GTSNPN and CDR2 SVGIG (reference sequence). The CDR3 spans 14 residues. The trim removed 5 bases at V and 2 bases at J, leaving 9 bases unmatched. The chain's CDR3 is CAWGSDRQTYEQYF. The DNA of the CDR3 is TGTGCCTGGGGTTCGGACAGGCAAACCTACGAGCAGTACTTC.

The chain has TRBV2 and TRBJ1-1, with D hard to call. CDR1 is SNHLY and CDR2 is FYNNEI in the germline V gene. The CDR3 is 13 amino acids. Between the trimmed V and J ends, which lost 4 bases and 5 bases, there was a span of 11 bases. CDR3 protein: CASSVGPRTEAFF. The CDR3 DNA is TGTGCCAGCAGTGTGGGCCCCCGGACTGAAGCTTTCTTT.

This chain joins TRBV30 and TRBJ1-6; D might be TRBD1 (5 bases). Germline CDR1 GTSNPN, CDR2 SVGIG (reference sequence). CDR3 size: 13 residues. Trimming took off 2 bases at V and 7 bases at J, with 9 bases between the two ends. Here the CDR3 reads CAWSPGRNSPLHF. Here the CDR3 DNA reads TGTGCCTGGAGTCCAGGGAGGAATTCACCCCTCCACTTT.

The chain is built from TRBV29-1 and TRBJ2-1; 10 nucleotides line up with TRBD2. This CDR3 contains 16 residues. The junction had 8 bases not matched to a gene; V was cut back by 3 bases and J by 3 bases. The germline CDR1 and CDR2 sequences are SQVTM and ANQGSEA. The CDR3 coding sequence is TGCAGCGTTGAGGGGGCTAGCGGGAGTGACTACAATGAGCAGTTCTTC. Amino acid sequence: CSVEGASGSDYNEQFF.

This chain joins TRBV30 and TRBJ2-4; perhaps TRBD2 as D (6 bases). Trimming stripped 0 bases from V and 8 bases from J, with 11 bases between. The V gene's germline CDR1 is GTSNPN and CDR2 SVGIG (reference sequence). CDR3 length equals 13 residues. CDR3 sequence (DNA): TGTGCCTGGAGTGTGGAACTAGCTGACATTCAGTACTTC. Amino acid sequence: CAWSVELADIQYF.

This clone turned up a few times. The CDR3: CASSPGDSLQETQYF. The CDR3 bases are TGTGCCAGCAGCCCAGGGGACAGCCTTCAGGAGACCCAGTACTTC. This chain uses TRBV7-9 with TRBJ2-5, with 7 nucleotides matching TRBD1. With V trimmed by 5 bases and J by 5 bases, 11 bases remained unmatched. Per germline, CDR1 SEHNR and CDR2 FQNEAQ (reference sequence). The CDR3 totals 15 residues. The whole variable domain, filled in from reference TRBV7-9 and TRBJ2-5, reads DTGVSQNPRHKITKRGQNVTFRCDPISEHNRLYWYRQTLGQGPEFLTYFQNEAQLEKSRLLSDRFSAERPKGSFSTLEIQRTEQGDSAMYLCASSPGDSLQETQYFGPGTRLLVL.

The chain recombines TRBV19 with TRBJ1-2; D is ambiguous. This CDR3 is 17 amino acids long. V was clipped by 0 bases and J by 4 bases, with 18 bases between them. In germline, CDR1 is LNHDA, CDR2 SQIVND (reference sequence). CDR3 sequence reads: CASSIDRGVQDGYGYTF. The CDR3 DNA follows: TGTGCCAGTAGTATAGATCGGGGAGTCCAGGACGGCTATGGCTACACCTTC.

CDR3 in amino acids: CASSLSPESSYNEQFF. As DNA, the CDR3 is TGTGCCAGCAGTTTATCGCCGGAGAGCTCCTACAATGAGCAGTTCTTC. The chain carries TRBV27 and TRBJ2-1; no clear D gene. Trimming took 0 bases from V and 0 from J, leaving 9 bases between them. CDR3 length equals 16 residues. Germline loops: CDR1 MNHEY, CDR2 SMNVEV (reference sequence).

CDR3 sequence: CAWSVSRDYTEAFF. The CDR3 coding sequence is TGTGCCTGGAGTGTATCGAGGGATTACACTGAAGCTTTCTTT. The gene calls are TRBV30 and TRBJ1-1; no definite D call. CDR1 is GTSNPN and CDR2 is SVGIG in the germline V gene (reference sequence). Trimming shortened V by 0 bases and J by 3 bases, and 11 bases separated the two germline ends. The CDR3 length is 14 residues.

CDR3 region: CASSQTQGASNQPQHF. The CDR3 nucleotides read TGTGCCAGCTCACAAACCCAGGGTGCCAGCAATCAGCCCCAGCATTTT. The rearrangement links TRBV18 to TRBJ1-5, with D tentatively TRBD1 (5 bases). Between the trimmed V and J ends, which lost 4 bases and 1 base, there was a span of 14 bases. Germline values: CDR1 KGHSH, CDR2 LQKENI. This CDR3 is built from 16 residues.

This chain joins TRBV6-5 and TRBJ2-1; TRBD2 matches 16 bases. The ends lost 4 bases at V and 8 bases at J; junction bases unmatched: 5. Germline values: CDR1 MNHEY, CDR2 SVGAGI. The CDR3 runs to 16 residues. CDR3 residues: CASSSGTSGRADEQFF. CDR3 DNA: TGTGCCAGCAGTTCCGGGACTAGCGGGAGGGCGGATGAGCAGTTCTTC.